This TCR beta chain originates from a study of blood T cell repertoires in COVID-19. Study-wide context: T cells, B-cell-depleted T cells, or PBMCs supplied cDNA or gDNA.

In the original analysis: The authors estimated nucleated cell counts from reference gene primer amplification. Clones were sequenced by immunoSEQ multiplex PCR, and TCRdb holds only the in-frame ones, with some missing. V and J calls and clone size follow that table, whereas D and trimming were derived from the DNA. The sample gives approximately 300,000 clones, approximately 91% of which show up once; roughly 3.9% is in the top ten. The V and J ends lost 4 bases and 4 bases, in that order; junction bases with no gene match: 8. This CDR3 spans 15 amino acids. CDR1 is SGHDN, CDR2 FVKESK, per germline. Adults between roughly 18 and 90 years of age took part from some 25 US areas.

The sample taken for sequencing was PBMCs or T cells enriched from blood (not recorded which). V usage is TRBV14 and J usage is TRBJ1-2, with 8 bases fitting TRBD1. The TCR sequence derives from a woman aged 25 to 45 who had been exposed to COVID-19. In DNA, the CDR3 is TGTGCCAGCAGCCCCCGTGCAGGGGGCCCCTATGGCTACACCTTC. Protein product: CASSPRAGGPYGYTF.